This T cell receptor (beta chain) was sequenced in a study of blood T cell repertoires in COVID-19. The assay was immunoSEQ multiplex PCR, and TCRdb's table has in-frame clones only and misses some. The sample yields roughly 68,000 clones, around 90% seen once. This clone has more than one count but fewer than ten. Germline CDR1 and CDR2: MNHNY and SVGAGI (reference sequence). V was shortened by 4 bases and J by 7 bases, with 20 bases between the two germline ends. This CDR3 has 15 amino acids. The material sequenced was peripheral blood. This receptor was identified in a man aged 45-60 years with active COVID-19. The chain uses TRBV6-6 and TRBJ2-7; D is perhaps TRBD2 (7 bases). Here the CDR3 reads CASSFARGGALEQYF. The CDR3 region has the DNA TGTGCCAGCAGTTTCGCCCGAGGGGGGGCCTTAGAGCAGTACTTC.